This entry lists 21 T cell receptor beta chains sequenced from one sample in a study of OX40 agonist ivuxolimab in advanced cancers. Receptors were amplified or captured by the immunoSEQ multiplex PCR assay. TCRdb provides this immuneACCESS table in a form limited to in-frame rearrangements. Some clones are lacking; in checked studies, under half of them reflect an unresolved V gene, and why the rest are absent is not known. The sample table lists more than 80,000 clones, 91% of them with a count of one. Under 9.5% of the sample is in the top ten clones. Specimen: CD4+ or CD8+ T cells sorted from blood, collected in a trial of the OX40 agonist ivuxolimab. All receptors come from an adult with an advanced solid tumor such as melanoma, head and neck, liver or kidney cancer.

The chain links TRBV30 to TRBJ2-1; a weak D match, TRBD2 (5 bases). This CDR3 is built from 14 residues. Germline values: CDR1 GTSNPN, CDR2 SVGIG (reference sequence). Trimming pared 7 bases from V and 0 bases from J, leaving 13 bases between. The CDR3 protein is CAYKQRISYNEQFF. The CDR3 DNA reads as TGTGCCTATAAACAGCGGATCTCCTACAATGAGCAGTTCTTC.

The chain is built from TRBV13 and TRBJ1-3; D is ambiguous. Trimming removed 0 bases from V and 4 bases from J, with 16 bases in between. Germline CDR1 is PRHDT and CDR2 is FYEKMQ (reference sequence). The CDR3 runs to 17 residues. The CDR3 here is CASSLGYGGTGGNTIYF. Written as DNA, the CDR3 is TGTGCCAGCAGCTTAGGCTATGGCGGTACGGGAGGAAACACCATATATTTT.

This clone turned up a few times. The rearrangement joins TRBV20-1 to TRBJ1-1; no reliable D call. V was clipped by 6 bases and J by 2 bases, with 7 bases between them. The CDR3 has 11 residues. The germline V gene encodes CDR1 DFQATT and CDR2 SNEGSKA (reference sequence). CDR3 DNA sequence: TGCAGTGCAGGACTAAACACTGAAGCTTTCTTT. It encodes CSAGLNTEAFF.

This rearrangement joins TRBV2 to TRBJ1-2; a weak D match, TRBD1 (5 bases). V lost 4 bases to trimming and J lost 3 bases, with 18 bases between them. The CDR3 spans 16 residues. Germline V gives CDR1 SNHLY, CDR2 FYNNEI. CDR3 region: CASSGTTHLGDYGYTF. Written as DNA, the CDR3 is TGTGCCAGCAGTGGCACGACTCATCTAGGGGACTATGGCTACACCTTC.

This clone is a singleton in its sample. This chain joins TRBV2 and TRBJ1-4, with 10 bases identical to TRBD1. This CDR3 spans 22 amino acids. V was pared by 4 bases and J by 0 bases, with 20 bases of the junction left unmatched. Germline loops: CDR1 SNHLY, CDR2 FYNNEI. The CDR3 sequence is CASSGFPGQGTHISATNEKLFF. As DNA, the CDR3 is TGTGCCAGCAGTGGATTCCCGGGACAGGGGACACATATTAGTGCAACTAATGAAAAACTGTTTTTT.

This chain joins TRBV2 and TRBJ1-5; 9 bases match TRBD1. Trimming took 4 bases from V and 6 from J; bases not matched to a gene: 7. Germline V gene sequence: CDR1 SNHLY, CDR2 FYNNEI. This CDR3 spans 15 amino acids. CDR3 in amino acids: CASSAGTGIGQPQHF. The CDR3, as DNA: TGTGCCAGCAGTGCCGGGACAGGGATAGGTCAGCCCCAGCATTTT.

The count of this clone is one. The rearrangement uses TRBV9 and TRBJ1-4; TRBD1 matches 7 bases. V lost 0 bases, J lost 4 bases, and 3 bases stayed unmatched. The CDR3 sequence is 15 residues long. Germline values: CDR1 SGDLS, CDR2 YYNGEE. Here the CDR3 reads CASSVGGTDNEKLFF. CDR3 DNA: TGTGCCAGCAGCGTAGGCGGGACAGATAATGAAAAACTGTTTTTT.

This chain joins TRBV14 and TRBJ2-7; D is unresolved. The CDR3 runs to 14 residues. Trimming took off 1 base at V and 4 bases at J, with 11 bases between the two ends. The germline CDR1 and CDR2 sequences are SGHDN and FVKESK. The CDR3 loop reads CASSQAGARYEQYF. In DNA form, the CDR3 reads TGTGCCAGCAGCCAAGCCGGCGCGAGGTACGAGCAGTACTTC.

V usage is TRBV4-3 and J usage is TRBJ2-6; possibly TRBD2 for D (6 bases). This CDR3 is built from 17 residues. CDR1 and CDR2 from the germline V gene are LGHNA and YSLEER. V lost 3 bases to trimming and J lost 1 base, with 13 bases between them. The CDR3 DNA follows: TGCGCCAGCAGCCAGGTGGCGGGACCTTCTGGGGCCAACGTCCTGACTTTC. This codes for CASSQVAGPSGANVLTF.

The chain links TRBV27 to TRBJ2-7, with 10 bases matching TRBD1. CDR1 and CDR2 from the germline V gene are MNHEY and SMNVEV (reference sequence). The CDR3 sequence is 15 residues long. The junction had 3 bases not matched to a gene; V was cut back by 2 bases and J by 2 bases. The CDR3 nucleotides are TGTGCCAGCAGTTTAGTGGGGACAGGGGCCTACGAGCAGTACGTC. This encodes CASSLVGTGAYEQYV.

The CDR3 here is CASSSGLQETQYF. In DNA form, the CDR3 reads TGTGCCAGCAGCTCGGGACTTCAAGAGACCCAGTACTTC. This sequence joins TRBV5-4 and TRBJ2-5; D may be TRBD2 (6 bases). The length of the CDR3 is 13 residues. CDR1 and CDR2 (germline): SGHNT, YYREEE (reference sequence). Trimming stripped 3 bases from V and 2 bases from J, with 8 bases between.

The rearrangement links TRBV6-5 to TRBJ2-1, with D perhaps matching TRBD1 or TRBD2 (5 bases each). This CDR3 is 16 amino acids long. Germline CDR1 reads MNHEY; CDR2 reads SVGAGI. V lost 2 bases and J lost 0, with 11 bases in between. CDR3 sequence: CASSYPGTRSYNEQFF. The CDR3 DNA is TGTGCCAGCAGTTACCCCGGGACCCGCTCCTACAATGAGCAGTTCTTC.

This sequence joins TRBV6-5 and TRBJ2-7; unclear D gene. The ends were cut back, 6 bases at V and 3 bases at J, with 15 bases in the middle. Looked up from germline, CDR1 is MNHEY and CDR2 is SVGAGI. This CDR3 spans 14 amino acids. As DNA, the CDR3 is TGTGCCAGCAGCACTCGGGCCAGACTCTACGAGCAGTACTTC. Protein product: CASSTRARLYEQYF.

This clone was observed once. The rearrangement links TRBV4-3 to TRBJ1-2; no definite D call. The V gene lost 2 bases and the J gene lost 2 bases, with 9 bases spanning the gap. CDR1 and CDR2 (germline): LGHNA, YSLEER. CDR3 length: 14 residues. CDR3 nucleotides: TGCGCCAGCAGCCAAATTGAGGGAAACTATGGCTACACCTTC. Protein: CASSQIEGNYGYTF.

The J gene is TRBJ2-7, the V gene TRBV6-5; D may be TRBD1 (6 bases). V gave up 2 bases and J gave up 3 bases, with 11 bases separating them. CDR1 MNHEY and CDR2 SVGAGI come from the germline V gene. The CDR3 extends over 14 amino acids. The CDR3 sequence: CASSYDRTGYEQYF. The CDR3 coding sequence is TGTGCCAGCAGTTACGACAGGACCGGCTACGAGCAGTACTTC.

This clone is a singleton in its sample. The V call is TRBV6-1, the J call TRBJ1-2; D is possibly TRBD1 (5 bases). The CDR3 is made up of 13 amino acids. Germline V gene data show CDR1 as MNHNS and CDR2 as SASEGT. Trimming removed 10 bases at V and 7 bases at J, with 19 bases between. The CDR3 coding sequence is TGTGCCAACCAGCGGGGACCGTATGGTGGCTACACCTTC. Amino acid sequence: CANQRGPYGGYTF.

The chain is built from TRBV13 and TRBJ1-1, with D hard to call. Trimming cost V 0 bases and J 8 bases, with 4 bases left between them. The CDR3 runs 11 residues. The germline V gene has CDR1 PRHDT and CDR2 FYEKMQ (reference sequence). The CDR3 loop reads CASSLGPEAFF. CDR3 nucleotides: TGTGCCAGCAGCTTAGGGCCCGAAGCTTTCTTT. Based on the CDR3 plus reference TRBV13 and TRBJ1-1, the full variable domain is AAGVIQSPRHLIKEKRETATLKCYPIPRHDTVYWYQQGPGQDPQFLISFYEKMQSDKGSIPDRFSAQQFSDYHSELNMSSLELGDSALYFCASSLGPEAFFGQGTRLTVV.

V and J are TRBV6-1 and TRBJ1-3, with no clear D. Trimming pared 8 bases from V and 0 bases from J, leaving 8 bases between. This CDR3 has 13 amino acids. CDR1 and CDR2 (germline): MNHNS, SASEGT. The CDR3 DNA sequence: TGTGCCAGCCCGACTGACTCTGGAAACACCATATATTTT. This codes for CASPTDSGNTIYF.

The chain is built from TRBV14 and TRBJ2-3; D uncertain. This CDR3 has 14 amino acids. CDR1 is SGHDN, CDR2 FVKESK, per germline. V was cut by 0 bases and J by 3 bases, with 7 bases left in between. The CDR3 spells CASSQDRLTDTQYF. The CDR3 nucleotides read TGTGCCAGCAGCCAAGATAGATTAACAGATACGCAGTATTTT. The full variable domain, its missing parts supplied by reference TRBV14 and TRBJ2-3, is EAGVTQFPSHSVIEKGQTVTLRCDPISGHDNLYWYRRVMGKEIKFLLHFVKESKQDESGMPNNRFLAERTGGTYSTLKVQPAELEDSGVYFCASSQDRLTDTQYFGPGTRLTVL.

The genes are TRBV13 and TRBJ1-4; 8 bases match TRBD1. This CDR3 is 14 amino acids long. The ends lost 5 bases at V and 7 bases at J; junction bases unmatched: 6. Germline V gene sequence: CDR1 PRHDT, CDR2 FYEKMQ (reference sequence). The DNA of the CDR3 is TGTGCCAGCAGCCTAGCAGGGGGCCGTGAAAAACTGTTTTTT. Residues: CASSLAGGREKLFF.

In this sample, this clone turned up a few times. The chain couples TRBV29-1 to TRBJ1-1, with D hard to call. The V end was cut by 6 bases, the J end by 1 base, with 18 bases between. Germline V gene lookup returns CDR1 SQVTM and CDR2 ANQGSEA. CDR3 length: 15 amino acids. The CDR3 DNA reads TGCAGCGTCTTATGGATCGGCAGGTCGAACACTGAAGCTTTCTTT. As protein: CSVLWIGRSNTEAFF.